What follows describes a single T cell receptor beta chain. Its antigen is undetermined. The germline V gene has CDR1 SGHVS and CDR2 FNYEAQ. This CDR3 is built from 12 residues. Trimming stripped 4 bases from V and 5 bases from J, with 5 bases between. Use of 60 Vbeta and 13 Jbeta primers characterized the PCR. Produced via immunoSEQ multiplex PCR; TCRdb's table is partial and in-frame only. Of fewer than 150,000 clones in the sample, approximately 67% are singletons; the top ten hold almost 8.5%. This record comes from a study of cytomegalovirus exposure and HLA in healthy donors. Study-level information: Within an early data release were tens of millions of unique TCRs drawn from HLA-typed donors.

Overall study findings and caveats: According to a later analysis, donors in an Asian-associated ancestry cluster reportedly had fewer N-insertions than the roughly 720-donor mean.

This chain links TRBV7-6 with TRBJ2-2; D unclear. The sequence was obtained from a man aged 18 to 29 in good health and CMV-seropositive. Sequences were obtained from PBMCs. CDR3 region: CASSSQTGELFF. DNA of the CDR3: TGTGCCAGCAGCTCCCAGACCGGGGAGCTGTTTTTT. The full variable domain, with the rest looked up from reference TRBV7-6 and TRBJ2-2, is GAGVSQSPRYKVTKRGQDVALRCDPISGHVSLYWYRQALGQGPEFLTYFNYEAQQDKSGLPNDRFSAERPEGSISTLTIQRTEQRDSAMYRCASSSQTGELFFGEGSRLTVL.